This TCR beta chain appears in the sequencing data of a study of cytomegalovirus exposure and HLA in healthy donors. V lost 0 bases and J 5 bases, leaving 6 bases between the germline ends. Germline CDR1 and CDR2: GTSNPN and SVGIG (reference sequence). The CDR3 consists of 12 residues. PCR employed 60 Vbeta and 13 Jbeta primers. Sequencing used immunoSEQ multiplex PCR; TCRdb keeps in-frame clones, though not all of them. Altogether around 100,000 clones are present, roughly four fifths being singletons, with the ten largest covering over 12%. The receptor's source is a male donor in good health and CMV-seropositive. The chain is built from TRBV30 and TRBJ2-3, with no clear D. The sequenced sample was PBMCs. CDR3 coding DNA: TGTGCCTGGAGTGTACCCGGAGATACGCAGTATTTT. It translates to CAWSVPGDTQYF.